These T cell receptor beta chains were read from a single sample in a study of control samples from healthy donors and cancer patients. Profiled with immunoSEQ multiplex PCR; TCRdb holds only in-frame clones, not every one. The repertoire holds 200,000 or so clones, with roughly 94% as singletons. Specimen: blood. The source is a man between 45 and 60 years old in good health. Both conserved end residues are part of each CDR3. The order of the fields is CDR3 length, D gene, J gene, clone size, V gene, CDR3 DNA, CDR3 protein. The D gene is left open where the match is weak. Clone size is not always given. Where it is, it says once, few, many or a class for expanded clones.

15,-,TRBJ1-5,-,TRBV6-2/TRBV6-3,TGTGCCAGCAGTCGTACCGGGACATCCAATCAGCCCCAGCATTTT,CASSRTGTSNQPQHF
13,-,TRBJ1-1,-,TRBV6-1,TGTGCCAGCAGTGAAGGGGGAAACACTGAAGCTTTCTTT,CASSEGGNTEAFF
14,TRBD1,TRBJ1-4,-,TRBV28,TGTGCCAGCATCCCGGGACAGGGAACTGGAAAACTGTTTTTT,CASIPGQGTGKLFF
16,-,TRBJ2-3,-,TRBV27,TGTGCCAGCAGTTTTTGGACGCCCCCATACCTAGATACGCAGTATTTT,CASSFWTPPYLDTQYF
13,-,TRBJ1-2,-,TRBV6-6,TGTGCCAGCAGGGACGACAGGATCTATGGCTACACCTTC,CASRDDRIYGYTF
13,-,TRBJ1-1,-,TRBV5-1,TGCGCCAGCAGCTTGGGAAGGGAGACTGAAGCTTTCTTT,CASSLGRETEAFF
16,TRBD1,TRBJ1-4,-,TRBV19,TGTGCCAGCCAAAAGGGCAGGGGGTACGGTAATGAAAAACTGTTTTTT,CASQKGRGYGNEKLFF
15,-,TRBJ2-2,-,TRBV5-1,TGCGCCAGCAGCCTAGGGGCTAGCAACGCCGGGGAGCTGTTTTTT,CASSLGASNAGELFF
15,TRBD2,TRBJ2-5,-,TRBV2,TGTGCCAGCACCCCCAGCGGGGGGTACCAAGAGACCCAGTACTTC,CASTPSGGYQETQYF
13,TRBD1,TRBJ1-2,-,TRBV11-2,TGTGCCAGCAGCCCGGACAGGGCTTATGGCTACACCTTC,CASSPDRAYGYTF
15,-,TRBJ1-5,-,TRBV19,TGTGCCAGTAGTATTACGTCGACGTTAGGACAGCCCCAGCATTTT,CASSITSTLGQPQHF
13,-,TRBJ1-2,-,TRBV14,TGTGCCAGCAGCCCCGCGGGGTTCTATGGCTACACCTTC,CASSPAGFYGYTF
14,TRBD2,TRBJ2-3,-,TRBV5-1,TGCGCCAGCAGCTGGGACGGGGGGTGGGATACGCAGTATTTT,CASSWDGGWDTQYF
15,TRBD1,TRBJ2-1,-,TRBV7-3,TGTGCCAGCAGCTTAACGGGACAGGGGTACGATGAGCAGTTCTTC,CASSLTGQGYDEQFF
16,TRBD1,TRBJ1-5,-,TRBV4-2,TGTGCCAGCAGCCAAGGGACAGGGGCCCCCGGTCAGCCCCAGCATTTT,CASSQGTGAPGQPQHF
16,-,TRBJ2-1,-,TRBV9,TGTGCCAGCAGCGTAGTTATTGGCGGGGTCAACAATGAGCAGTTCTTC,CASSVVIGGVNNEQFF
16,TRBD2,TRBJ2-5,once,TRBV7-9,TGTGCCAGCACCCGGACTAGCGGGGGTAATCGGGAGACCCAGTACTTC,CASTRTSGGNRETQYF
13,-,TRBJ1-2,-,TRBV7-9,TGTGCCAGCAGTAAAGGGGACCGGAGCGACTACACCTTC,CASSKGDRSDYTF
15,TRBD1,TRBJ1-1,-,TRBV28,TGTGCCAGCAGTCTGCCAGGGGGGGGGAACACTGAAGCTTTCTTT,CASSLPGGGNTEAFF
14,-,TRBJ2-1,-,TRBV7-2,TGTGCCAGCAGCTTACAGGGTCTGAACAATGAGCAGTTCTTC,CASSLQGLNNEQFF
16,TRBD2,TRBJ2-3,-,TRBV28,TGTGCCAGCAGTTCCCGGAGGAGCGGGGGCACAGATACGCAGTATTTT,CASSSRRSGGTDTQYF
14,-,TRBJ1-1,-,TRBV6-5,TGTGCCAGCAGACAGACGGTGCTCCGGACTGAAGCTTTCTTT,CASRQTVLRTEAFF
15,-,TRBJ1-5,-,TRBV5-1,TGCGCCAGCAGCATTGGAGATGGCAGGGATCAGCCCCAGCATTTT,CASSIGDGRDQPQHF
13,-,TRBJ2-5,-,TRBV9,TGTGCCAGCAGCAGACAAATTTGGGAGACCCAGTACTTC,CASSRQIWETQYF
16,-,TRBJ1-2,few,TRBV19,TGTGCCAGTACCCCCCTCCTGGACCTCGTCGGGAGTGGCTACACCTTC,CASTPLLDLVGSGYTF
14,-,TRBJ2-1,-,TRBV28,TGTGCCAGCAGCCCCGTAGGAACCTACAATGAGCAGTTCTTC,CASSPVGTYNEQFF
14,-,TRBJ1-2,-,TRBV19,TGTGCCAGTACTTTGGCAGGCTTTCTCTATGGCTACACCTTC,CASTLAGFLYGYTF
15,-,TRBJ2-7,-,TRBV3-1/TRBV3-2,TGTGCCAGCAGCTTCCGAAATAAGGTTGGCTACGAGCAGTACTTC,CASSFRNKVGYEQYF
14,-,TRBJ1-2,-,TRBV6-2/TRBV6-3,TGTGCCAGCAGTTACTCCGCAGGCCTCTATGGCTACACCTTC,CASSYSAGLYGYTF
14,-,TRBJ1-1,-,TRBV3-1/TRBV3-2,TGTGCCAGCAGCCGAGGAGGGGTGGAGACTGAAGCTTTCTTT,CASSRGGVETEAFF
14,-,TRBJ1-6,-,TRBV6-5,TGTGCCAGCAGTTACGCACAGGGTGGATCACCCCTCCACTTT,CASSYAQGGSPLHF
15,TRBD2,TRBJ2-7,-,TRBV7-2,TGTGCCAGCAGCTTAGATGGGGGGGTCTCCTACGAGCAGTACTTC,CASSLDGGVSYEQYF
13,-,TRBJ2-3,-,TRBV2,TGTGCCAGCAGTGAAGGTGCACCAGGTACGCAGTATTTT,CASSEGAPGTQYF
13,-,TRBJ1-1,-,TRBV11-2,TGTGCCAGCAGCTTAGCCCGGGAGACTGAAGCTTTCTTT,CASSLARETEAFF
14,TRBD2,TRBJ2-3,-,TRBV5-4,TGTGCCAGCAGCTTAGCGGGGGCCAAAGATACGCAGTATTTT,CASSLAGAKDTQYF
12,-,TRBJ1-1,-,TRBV19,TGTGCCAGTATAAACTTGAACACTGAAGCTTTCTTT,CASINLNTEAFF
15,TRBD1,TRBJ1-5,once,TRBV9,TGTGCCAGCAGCGTAGGGACAGGATACAATCAGCCCCAGCATTTT,CASSVGTGYNQPQHF
15,-,TRBJ2-1,-,TRBV7-2,TGTGCCAGCAGCTTCGTCGGGGGTCGGGGAAATGAGCAGTTCTTC,CASSFVGGRGNEQFF
15,TRBD1,TRBJ1-1,-,TRBV6-6,TGTGCCAGCAGCCCTATTGACAGGGTGAACACTGAAGCTTTCTTT,CASSPIDRVNTEAFF
14,-,TRBJ1-1,-,TRBV5-1,TGCGCCAGCAGCACCGCCCAGGGAAGTCGTGAAGCTTTCTTT,CASSTAQGSREAFF
13,-,TRBJ1-1,-,TRBV7-2,TGTGCCAGCAGCTCTACCCGGAACACTGAAGCTTTCTTT,CASSSTRNTEAFF
15,TRBD1,TRBJ2-5,-,TRBV7-9,TGTGCCAGCAGCTTGACAGGGGGCTTGGGGGAGACCCAGTACTTC,CASSLTGGLGETQYF
15,-,TRBJ2-4,once,TRBV3-1/TRBV3-2,TGTGCCAGCAGCGTCCGGGCCCCGAGAGGAAACATTCAGTACTTC,CASSVRAPRGNIQYF
14,-,TRBJ2-5,-,TRBV30,TGTGCCTGGAGTGTCCTCAGGGTTAAAGAGACCCAGTACTTC,CAWSVLRVKETQYF
13,-,TRBJ2-6,-,TRBV29-1,TGCAGCGTTGGAGGAACTGGGGCCAACGTCCTGACTTTC,CSVGGTGANVLTF
14,-,TRBJ2-3,-,TRBV6-2/TRBV6-3,TGTGCCAGCAGGTACAGCCCTAGCACAGATACGCAGTATTTT,CASRYSPSTDTQYF
14,-,TRBJ2-1,-,TRBV6-5,TGTGCCAGTCTGAAGTCTATCTCCTACAATGAGCAGTTCTTC,CASLKSISYNEQFF